The sequence of this TCR beta chain was determined in a study of human T cells and chemical hapten exposure. Study-level background: Throughout the approximately 24-week study, diphenylcyclopropenone was applied weekly to the patients' scalps.

This clonotype occurred many times. The germline V and J ends were trimmed by 5 bases and 6 bases, with 17 bases remaining between them. There are 15 residues in the CDR3. Germline V lookup: CDR1 SGHDN, CDR2 FVKESK. TCRdb re-called the RACE reads with MiXCR, one entry per CDR3 protein. Among approximately 40,000 distinct CDR3 sequences listed, 3% to 3.5% were seen once. Time point here: patch test 2, 6 weeks after DPC sensitization. This sample's treatment: therapeutic diphenylcyclopropenone sensitization with weekly scalp DPC. The input for sequencing was whole blood, taken in connection with sensitization to the hapten diphenylcyclopropenone (DPC). The chain links TRBV14 to TRBJ2-1; perhaps TRBD2 as D (5 bases). The clonotype originates from a man in his forties with alopecia areata. Some clones in this sample may be carry-over from other donors' samples. The CDR3 nucleotides read TGTGCCAGCAGCTCTTCTGTATGGAGGCCCAATGAGCAGTTCTTC. Translating it yields CASSSSVWRPNEQFF.